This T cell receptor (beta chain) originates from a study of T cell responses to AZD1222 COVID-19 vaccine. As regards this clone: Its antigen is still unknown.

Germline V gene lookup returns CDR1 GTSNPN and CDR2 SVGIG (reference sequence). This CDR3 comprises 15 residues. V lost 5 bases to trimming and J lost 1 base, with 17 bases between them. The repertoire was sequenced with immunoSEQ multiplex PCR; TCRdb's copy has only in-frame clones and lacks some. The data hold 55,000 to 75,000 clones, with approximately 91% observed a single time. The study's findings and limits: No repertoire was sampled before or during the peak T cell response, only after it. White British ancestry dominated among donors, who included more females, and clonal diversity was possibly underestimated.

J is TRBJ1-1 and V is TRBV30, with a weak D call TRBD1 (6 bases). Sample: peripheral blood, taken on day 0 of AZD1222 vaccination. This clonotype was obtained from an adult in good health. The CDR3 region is CAWRGGTPGNTEAFF. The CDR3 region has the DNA TGTGCCTGGCGCGGCGGGACACCGGGGAACACTGAAGCTTTCTTT.